This TCR beta chain was recovered during a study of OX40 agonist ivuxolimab in advanced cancers. General observations from the study: Also showing low normalized T-cell clonal expansion were some of the nonresponders. Dosing at 0.1 to 3.0 mg/kg was accompanied by clonal expansion of CD4+ and CD8+ blood T cells by week 6.

Profiling relied on immunoSEQ multiplex PCR, and the TCRdb table lists in-frame clones only, not all of them. The sample gives about 60,000 clones, 75% to 90% of which show up once; 1.9% is in the top ten. Worth noting for this clone: The antigen remains undetermined.

Deletions cut 4 bases from V and 3 bases from J, with 14 bases between. The germline CDR1 and CDR2 sequences are LNHDA and SQIVND (reference sequence). The CDR3 spans 15 residues. Sequenced here: CD4+ or CD8+ T cells sorted from blood, sampled in a trial of the OX40 agonist ivuxolimab. The chain recombines TRBV19 with TRBJ2-3; D remains ambiguous. This receptor was taken from an adult with an advanced solid tumor such as melanoma, head and neck, liver or kidney cancer. The CDR3 is CASSTGPKTTDTQYF. The CDR3, as DNA: TGTGCCAGTAGTACTGGGCCCAAGACGACAGATACGCAGTATTTT.